This passage covers 18 T cell receptor beta chains from one sample sequenced in a study of Ad26.COV2.S vaccination and SARS-CoV-2 variants. Sequencing used immunoSEQ multiplex PCR; TCRdb keeps in-frame clones, though not all of them. The data show under 150,000 clones, with roughly 88% seen just once and around 5% held by the top ten. The sequences come from peripheral blood, collected after recovery from COVID-19. Receptors originate from a human donor who had recovered from COVID-19.

The gene calls are TRBV20-1 and TRBJ1-1; D uncertain. The CDR3 has 11 residues. In germline, CDR1 is DFQATT, CDR2 SNEGSKA (reference sequence). The V end lost 8 bases, the J end lost 3 bases, and 10 bases lay between the germline ends. CDR3 in DNA: TGCAGTATCCCAGCATACACTGAAGCTTTCTTT. It encodes CSIPAYTEAFF.

V usage is TRBV28 and J usage is TRBJ1-5, with 9 bases that match TRBD1. This CDR3 is 18 amino acids long. Looked up from germline, CDR1 is MDHEN and CDR2 is SYDVKM. V shed 2 bases, J shed 0 bases, and the junction held 8 bases outside the gene matches. The DNA of the CDR3 is TGTGCCAGCAGTTTAGGTGGACAGGGGCCTTATAGCAATCAGCCCCAGCATTTT. Translation gives CASSLGGQGPYSNQPQHF. Looking up the rest from reference TRBV28 and TRBJ1-5 gives the full variable domain: DVKVTQSSRYLVKRTGEKVFLECVQDMDHENMFWYRQDPGLGLRLIYFSYDVKMKEKGDIPEGYSVSREKKERFSLILESASTNQTSMYLCASSLGGQGPYSNQPQHFGDGTRLSIL.

This chain uses TRBV6-2 or TRBV6-3 with TRBJ1-1; 8 bases match TRBD1. Trimming removed 5 bases from V and 4 bases from J; junction bases left unmatched: 9. The CDR3 has 15 residues. Looked up from germline, CDR1 is MNHEY and CDR2 is SVGEGT. CDR3 sequence reads: CASSDAGGLGTEAFF. The CDR3 DNA sequence: TGTGCCAGCAGTGACGCAGGGGGCTTGGGCACTGAAGCTTTCTTT.

This clone appeared a few times. The identical CDR3 is also encoded by other nucleotide sequences in the sample. The V and J genes are TRBV7-6 and TRBJ2-5; 7 nucleotides align to TRBD2. CDR1 and CDR2 from the germline V gene are SGHVS and FNYEAQ. The trim removed 0 bases at V and 5 bases at J, leaving 9 bases unmatched. The CDR3 runs to 16 residues. The DNA of the CDR3 is TGTGCCAGCAGCTTAGCAGGCCGGGGGGAGGGGGAGACCCAGTACTTC. This codes for CASSLAGRGEGETQYF.

This rearrangement joins TRBV5-4 to TRBJ2-3; 8 nucleotides align to TRBD2. This CDR3 is 14 amino acids long. Germline V lookup: CDR1 SGHNT, CDR2 YYREEE (reference sequence). V dropped 4 bases and J dropped 5; count of bases not matched to a gene: 6. CDR3: CASSARGGRDTQYF. The CDR3, as DNA: TGTGCCAGCAGCGCACGGGGGGGCAGAGATACGCAGTATTTT.

The chain combines TRBV7-2 with TRBJ1-2, with a weak D call TRBD1 (6 bases). Trimming left V 4 bases short and J 0 bases short, with 15 bases between. This CDR3 is 16 amino acids long. CDR1 is SGHTA, CDR2 FQGNSA, per germline. The CDR3 loop is CASSSVGGQANYGYTF. The CDR3 region has the DNA TGTGCCAGCAGCTCCGTGGGGGGGCAGGCTAACTATGGCTACACCTTC.

A few counts support this clone. The V call is TRBV4-1, the J call TRBJ2-1, with no clear D. This CDR3 is built from 14 residues. V was trimmed by 8 bases and J by 6 bases, leaving 17 bases between them. The germline V gene has CDR1 MGHRA and CDR2 YSYEKL. CDR3 sequence (DNA): TGCGCCAGCGCGCGAACAGACAAGCTCAATGAGCAGTTCTTC. Its protein product is CASARTDKLNEQFF.

The chain couples TRBV19 to TRBJ2-1; tentatively, D is TRBD2 (7 bases). V lost 8 bases and J lost 0, with 20 bases in between. Germline values: CDR1 LNHDA, CDR2 SQIVND (reference sequence). The CDR3 runs to 17 residues. The CDR3 loop reads CASEIPRGGASYNEQFF. DNA of the CDR3: TGTGCCAGTGAAATCCCTCGCGGGGGCGCCTCCTACAATGAGCAGTTCTTC.

The gene calls are TRBV11-2 and TRBJ2-2; D remains unclear. CDR3 size: 13 residues. Germline V gene lookup returns CDR1 SGHAT and CDR2 FQNNGV. The V gene lost 5 bases and the J gene lost 7 bases, with 11 bases spanning the gap. As DNA, the CDR3 is TGTGCCAGCAGCCCTCGTGAAGACGGGGAGCTGTTTTTT. Its protein product is CASSPREDGELFF.

J is TRBJ1-1 and V is TRBV3-1 (or the pseudogene TRBV3-2); D is ambiguous. The V end was cut by 7 bases, the J end by 7 bases, with 16 bases between. This CDR3 spans 13 amino acids. CDR1 and CDR2 from the germline V gene are LGHDT and YNNKEL (reference sequence). CDR3 DNA sequence: TGTGCCAGCACGTCCAGGAGCCAGATTGAAGCTTTCTTT. Translating gives CASTSRSQIEAFF.

In this sample, this clone turned up once. The rearrangement uses TRBV28 and TRBJ1-3; perhaps TRBD1 as D (6 bases). CDR1 MDHEN and CDR2 SYDVKM come from the germline V gene. Trimming removed 3 bases from V and 4 bases from J, with 13 bases in between. The CDR3 is 15 residues long. The chain's CDR3 is CASSFRGGAGNTIYF. Here the CDR3 DNA reads TGTGCCAGCAGTTTCAGGGGAGGTGCGGGAAACACCATATATTTT.

This sequence joins TRBV9 and TRBJ2-3, with D hard to call. Germline V CDR1 and CDR2: SGDLS, YYNGEE. Trimming left V 0 bases short and J 2 bases short, with 10 bases between. This CDR3 comprises 15 residues. DNA for the CDR3: TGTGCCAGCAGCGTAGGGGCAGAACCCACAGATACGCAGTATTTT. Amino acid sequence: CASSVGAEPTDTQYF.

The chain is built from TRBV19 and TRBJ1-1, with no clear D. Trimming pared 3 bases from V and 3 bases from J, leaving 11 bases between. The CDR3 consists of 14 residues. From germline, CDR1 is LNHDA and CDR2 SQIVND (reference sequence). The CDR3 nucleotides are TGTGCCAGTAGTATTTCGGGAATCTACACTGAAGCTTTCTTT. It yields the protein CASSISGIYTEAFF.

V usage is TRBV24-1 and J usage is TRBJ2-5, with TRBD1 matching over 8 bases. The junction had 4 bases not matched to a gene; V was cut back by 1 base and J by 4 bases. The CDR3 sequence is 15 residues long. Germline V gives CDR1 KGHDR, CDR2 SFDVKD. CDR3 sequence: CATSDLTGGTETQYF. In DNA form, the CDR3 reads TGTGCCACCAGTGATTTAACAGGGGGAACAGAGACCCAGTACTTC.

The chain couples TRBV7-9 to TRBJ2-1, with D hard to call. V lost 5 bases to trimming and J lost 10 bases, with 12 bases between them. The CDR3 is made up of 12 amino acids. Germline CDR1 is SEHNR and CDR2 is FQNEAQ (reference sequence). In DNA, the CDR3 is TGTGCCAGCAGCCCAACGTTCGGGGAGCAGTTCTTC. This translates into CASSPTFGEQFF.

V usage is TRBV2 and J usage is TRBJ2-2, with TRBD1 as a possible D gene (6 bases). The CDR3 consists of 13 residues. The ends were cut back, 10 bases at V and 4 bases at J, with 13 bases in the middle. Germline assignment: CDR1 SNHLY and CDR2 FYNNEI. The CDR3 sequence is CAINRVGTGELFF. CDR3 DNA: TGTGCCATCAACAGGGTTGGCACCGGGGAGCTGTTTTTT.

As regards this clone: The junction does not match germline at one end; this may be a read error. The rearrangement uses TRBV18 and TRBJ2-2; D may be TRBD1 (6 bases). In germline, CDR1 is KGHSH, CDR2 LQKENI. The CDR3 runs to 15 residues. The CDR3 sequence is CASSPQGSNTGELFF. DNA for the CDR3: TGTGCCAGCTCTCCACAGGGTTCGAACACCGGGGAGCTGTTTTTT.

This chain links TRBV11-2 with TRBJ1-6; 7 nucleotides match TRBD1. The CDR3 contains 14 residues. Unmatched junction bases numbered 2, after V lost 1 base and J lost 8 bases. Germline V lookup: CDR1 SGHAT, CDR2 FQNNGV. CDR3 nucleotide sequence: TGTGCCAGCAGCTTAGGGACAGGAGATTCACCCCTCCACTTT. It codes for CASSLGTGDSPLHF.